The entry below gives a single T cell receptor (beta chain) sequence along with its context. The sample originates from a study of cytomegalovirus exposure and HLA in healthy donors. Study overall: The same platform as the roughly 630 first-cohort repertoires was used for the 100 to 150 validation repertoires, a later analysis reported.

The data were produced by immunoSEQ multiplex PCR, yet TCRdb's version contains in-frame clones alone and is incomplete. The sample consists of about 110,000 clones, 88% of them appearing once. CDR1 MNHEY and CDR2 SMNVEV come from the germline V gene (reference sequence). The CDR3 loop spans 16 amino acids. Trimming took 5 bases from V and 2 from J, leaving 13 bases between them. The sequenced sample was PBMCs. J is TRBJ2-6 and V is TRBV27, with D perhaps TRBD2 (5 bases). The receptor's source is a young woman in good health and CMV-seropositive. This chain's CDR3 is CASSPLGGTGANVLTF. Written as DNA, the CDR3 is TGTGCCAGCAGTCCCTTAGGAGGAACTGGGGCCAACGTCCTGACTTTC. Using reference TRBV27 and TRBJ2-6 for the parts outside the CDR3, the full variable domain is EAQVTQNPRYLITVTGKKLTVTCSQNMNHEYMSWYRQDPGLGLRQIYYSMNVEVTDKGDVPEGYKVSRKEKRNFPLILESPSPNQTSLYFCASSPLGGTGANVLTFGAGSRLTVL.